This TCR beta chain stems from a study of human T cells and chemical hapten exposure. Each CDR3 protein gets one entry after TCRdb re-called the RACE reads with MiXCR. This sample has some 400,000 distinct CDR3 sequences, with roughly 5% found just once. The sample holds a few counts of this clonotype. Its antigen is as yet unknown. Overall study findings and caveats: Following DPC sensitization, TCRs present above 1 in 1000 frequency showed no change.

Time point denoted: patch test 1, 2 weeks after DPC sensitization. Treatment given: therapeutic diphenylcyclopropenone sensitization with weekly scalp DPC. The donor pool consisted of alopecia patients aged 18 to 70 years, considered suitable for DPC. The template was total RNA from unfractionated whole blood. The sequences come from whole blood, collected in connection with sensitization to the hapten diphenylcyclopropenone (DPC). The sequence was obtained from a woman aged 45 to 65 with alopecia areata. Some clones in this sample may be carry-over from other donors' samples.

Here the CDR3 DNA reads TGTGCCAGCAGTGGGTTGAGGAACACTGAAGCTTTCTTT. This translates into CASSGLRNTEAFF. This chain links TRBV2 with TRBJ1-1; D is uncertain. The CDR3 spans 13 residues. V gave up 4 bases and J gave up 1 base, with 7 bases separating them. Germline CDR1 is SNHLY and CDR2 is FYNNEI.